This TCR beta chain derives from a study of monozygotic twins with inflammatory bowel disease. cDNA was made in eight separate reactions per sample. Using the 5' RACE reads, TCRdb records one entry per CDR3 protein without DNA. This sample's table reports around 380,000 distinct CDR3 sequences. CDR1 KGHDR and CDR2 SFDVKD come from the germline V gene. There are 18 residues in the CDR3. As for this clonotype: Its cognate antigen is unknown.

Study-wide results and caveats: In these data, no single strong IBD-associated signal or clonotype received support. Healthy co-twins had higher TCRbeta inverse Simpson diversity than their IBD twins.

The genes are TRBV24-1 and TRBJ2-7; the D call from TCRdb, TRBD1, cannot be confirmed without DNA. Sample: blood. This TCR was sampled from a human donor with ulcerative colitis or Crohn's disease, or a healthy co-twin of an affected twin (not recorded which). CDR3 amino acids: CATSDLRRPGQGCYEQYF.